This TCR beta chain was recorded in a study of OX40 agonist ivuxolimab in advanced cancers. Overall study results and limits: Low normalized T-cell clonal expansion was additionally recorded for some nonresponders.

As concerns this clone: Its specificity is unknown.

Looked up from germline, CDR1 is MNHEY and CDR2 is SMNVEV (reference sequence). The CDR3 is 13 amino acids. Trimming removed 4 bases from V and 3 bases from J, with 10 bases in between. Clones were read by immunoSEQ multiplex PCR, and TCRdb kept only the in-frame ones, dropping some. This repertoire shows over 55,000 clones, about 88% found once; its top ten account for about 2.4%. The clonotype comes from an adult with an advanced solid tumor such as melanoma, head and neck, liver or kidney cancer. V gene TRBV27 combines with J gene TRBJ2-7, with a possible D match to TRBD1 (6 bases). This specimen was CD4+ or CD8+ T cells sorted from blood, taken in a trial of the OX40 agonist ivuxolimab. The CDR3 DNA reads TGTGCCAGCAGTTGGAACAGGGTCTACGAGCAGTACTTC. Translating it yields CASSWNRVYEQYF.